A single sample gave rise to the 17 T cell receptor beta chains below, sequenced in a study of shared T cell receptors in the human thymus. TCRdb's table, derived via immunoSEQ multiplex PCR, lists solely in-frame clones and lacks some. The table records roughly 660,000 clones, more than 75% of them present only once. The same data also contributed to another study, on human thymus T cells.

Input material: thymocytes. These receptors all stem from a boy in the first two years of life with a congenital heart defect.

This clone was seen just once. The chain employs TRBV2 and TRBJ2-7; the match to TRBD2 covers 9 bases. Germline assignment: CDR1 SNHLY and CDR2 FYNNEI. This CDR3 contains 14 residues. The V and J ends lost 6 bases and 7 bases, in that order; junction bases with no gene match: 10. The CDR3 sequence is CASRIAGDRGEQYF. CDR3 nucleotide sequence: TGTGCCAGCAGGATAGCGGGAGACCGGGGTGAGCAGTACTTC.

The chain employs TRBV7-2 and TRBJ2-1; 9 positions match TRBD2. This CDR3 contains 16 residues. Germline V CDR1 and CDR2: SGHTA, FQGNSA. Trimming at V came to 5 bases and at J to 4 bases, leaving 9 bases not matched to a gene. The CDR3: CASSKTGTSRYNEQFF. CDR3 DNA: TGTGCCAGCAGCAAAACCGGGACTAGCAGGTACAATGAGCAGTTCTTC. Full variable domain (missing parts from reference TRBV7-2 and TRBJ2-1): GAGVSQSPSNKVTEKGKDVELRCDPISGHTALYWYRQSLGQGLEFLIYFQGNSAPDKSGLPSDRFSAERTGGSVSTLTIQRTQQEDSAVYLCASSKTGTSRYNEQFFGPGTRLTVL.

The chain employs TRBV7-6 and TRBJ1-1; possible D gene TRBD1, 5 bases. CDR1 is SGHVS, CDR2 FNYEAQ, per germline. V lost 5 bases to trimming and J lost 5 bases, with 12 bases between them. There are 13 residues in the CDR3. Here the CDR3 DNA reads TGTGCCAGCAGCCCGCGGGGGGGAACTGAAGCTTTCTTT. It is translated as CASSPRGGTEAFF.

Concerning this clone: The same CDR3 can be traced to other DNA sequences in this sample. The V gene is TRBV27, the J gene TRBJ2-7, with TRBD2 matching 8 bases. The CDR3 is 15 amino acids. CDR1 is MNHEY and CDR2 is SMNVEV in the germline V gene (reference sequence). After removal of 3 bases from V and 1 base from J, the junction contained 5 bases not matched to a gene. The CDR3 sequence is CASSFSGGVSYEQYF. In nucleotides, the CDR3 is TGTGCCAGCAGTTTTTCGGGAGGGGTTTCCTACGAGCAGTACTTC.

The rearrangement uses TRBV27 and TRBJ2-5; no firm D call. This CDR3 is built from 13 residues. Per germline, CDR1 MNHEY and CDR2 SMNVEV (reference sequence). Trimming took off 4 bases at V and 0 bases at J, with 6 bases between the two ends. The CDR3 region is CASSSPYQETQYF. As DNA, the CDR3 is TGTGCCAGCAGTTCCCCCTACCAAGAGACCCAGTACTTC.

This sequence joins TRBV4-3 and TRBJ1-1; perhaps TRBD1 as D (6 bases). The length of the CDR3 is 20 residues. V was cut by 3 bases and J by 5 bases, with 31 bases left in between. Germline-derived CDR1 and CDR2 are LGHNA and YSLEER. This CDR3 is CASSQGVAGDANGVGTEAFF. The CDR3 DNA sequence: TGCGCCAGCAGCCAGGGGGTTGCAGGGGACGCGAATGGTGTGGGTACTGAAGCTTTCTTT.

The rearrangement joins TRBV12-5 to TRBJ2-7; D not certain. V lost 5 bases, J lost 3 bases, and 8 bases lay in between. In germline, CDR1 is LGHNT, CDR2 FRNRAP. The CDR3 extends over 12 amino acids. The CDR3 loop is CASGPIHYEQYF. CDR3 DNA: TGTGCTAGTGGTCCGATACACTACGAGCAGTACTTC.

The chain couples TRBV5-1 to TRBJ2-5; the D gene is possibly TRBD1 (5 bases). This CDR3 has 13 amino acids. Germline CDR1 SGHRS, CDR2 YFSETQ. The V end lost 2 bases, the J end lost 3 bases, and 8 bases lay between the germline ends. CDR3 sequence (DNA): TGCGCCAGCAGCTTTGACAGAGAAGAGACCCAGTACTTC. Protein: CASSFDREETQYF.

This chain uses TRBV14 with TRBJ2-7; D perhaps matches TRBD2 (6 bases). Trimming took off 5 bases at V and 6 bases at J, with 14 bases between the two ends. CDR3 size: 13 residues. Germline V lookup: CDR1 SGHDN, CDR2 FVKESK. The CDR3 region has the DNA TGTGCCAGCAGCAGGGTTGGAGGGGCCGAGCAGTACTTC. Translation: CASSRVGGAEQYF. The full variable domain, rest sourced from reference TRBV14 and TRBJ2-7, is EAGVTQFPSHSVIEKGQTVTLRCDPISGHDNLYWYRRVMGKEIKFLLHFVKESKQDESGMPNNRFLAERTGGTYSTLKVQPAELEDSGVYFCASSRVGGAEQYFGPGTRLTVT.

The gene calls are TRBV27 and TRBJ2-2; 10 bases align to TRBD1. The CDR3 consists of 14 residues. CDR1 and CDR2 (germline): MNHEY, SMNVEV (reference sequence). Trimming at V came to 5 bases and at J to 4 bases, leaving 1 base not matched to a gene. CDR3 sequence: CASSGQGGTGELFF. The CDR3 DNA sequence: TGTGCCAGCAGTGGACAGGGGGGCACCGGGGAGCTGTTTTTT.

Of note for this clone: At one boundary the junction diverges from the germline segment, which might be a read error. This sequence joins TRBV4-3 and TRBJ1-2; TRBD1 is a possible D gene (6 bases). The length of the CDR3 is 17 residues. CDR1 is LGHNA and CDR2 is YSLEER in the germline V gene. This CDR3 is CASSPQGPELSLYGYPF. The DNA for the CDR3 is TGCGCCAGCAGCCCACAGGGCCCCGAACTTTCCCTCTATGGCTACCCCTTC.

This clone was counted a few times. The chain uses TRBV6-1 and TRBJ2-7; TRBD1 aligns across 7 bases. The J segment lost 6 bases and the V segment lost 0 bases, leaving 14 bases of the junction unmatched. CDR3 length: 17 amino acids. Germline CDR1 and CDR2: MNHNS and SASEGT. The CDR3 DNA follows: TGTGCCAGCAGTGAAGCGGGACCTCCGACAGGGCCTGGCGAGCAGTACTTC. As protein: CASSEAGPPTGPGEQYF.

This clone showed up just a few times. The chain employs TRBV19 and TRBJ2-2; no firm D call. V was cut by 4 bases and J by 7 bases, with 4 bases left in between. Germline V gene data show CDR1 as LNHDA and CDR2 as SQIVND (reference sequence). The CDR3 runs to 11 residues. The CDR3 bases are TGTGCCAGTAGTAAATACGGGGAGCTGTTTTTT. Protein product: CASSKYGELFF.

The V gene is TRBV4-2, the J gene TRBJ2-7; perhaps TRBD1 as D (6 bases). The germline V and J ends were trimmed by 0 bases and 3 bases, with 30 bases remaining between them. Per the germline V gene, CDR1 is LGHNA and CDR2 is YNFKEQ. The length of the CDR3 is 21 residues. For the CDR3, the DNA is TGTGCCAGCAGCCAAGATTCGGCAGCGACAGGTAGTAACCGACTTGGCTACGAGCAGTACTTC. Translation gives CASSQDSAATGSNRLGYEQYF.

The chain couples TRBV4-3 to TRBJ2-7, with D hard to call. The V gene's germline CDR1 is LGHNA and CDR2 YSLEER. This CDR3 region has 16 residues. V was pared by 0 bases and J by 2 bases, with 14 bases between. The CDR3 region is CASSQDHAEPAYEQYF. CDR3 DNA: TGCGCCAGCAGCCAAGATCACGCGGAGCCGGCCTACGAGCAGTACTTC.

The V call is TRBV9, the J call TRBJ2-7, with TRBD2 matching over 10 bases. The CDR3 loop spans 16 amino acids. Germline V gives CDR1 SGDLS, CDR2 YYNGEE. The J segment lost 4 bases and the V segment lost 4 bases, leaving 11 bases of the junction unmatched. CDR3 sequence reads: CASSPGSGRAVYEQYF. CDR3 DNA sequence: TGTGCCAGCAGCCCAGGGAGCGGGAGGGCCGTATACGAGCAGTACTTC.

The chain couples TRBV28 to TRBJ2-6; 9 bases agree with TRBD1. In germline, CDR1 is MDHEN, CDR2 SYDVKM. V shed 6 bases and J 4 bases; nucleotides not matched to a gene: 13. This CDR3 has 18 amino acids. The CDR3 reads CASSRTGATLEGANVLTF. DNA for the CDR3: TGTGCCAGCAGCAGGACAGGGGCCACGTTGGAGGGGGCCAACGTCCTGACTTTC.